This paragraph covers one TCR beta chain sequence. What antigen it recognizes has not been identified. Within one base of it there is no much larger clone, and no base qualities were kept. Library preparation employed the immunoSEQ multiplex PCR assay. For the multiplex PCR, a mixture combining 60 forward primers for TCR Vbeta segments and 13 reverse primers for TCR Jbeta segments was used. The CDR3 region of rearranged TCR beta genes was amplified from genomic DNA by a multiplex PCR assay. The amplified TCR beta libraries were sequenced on the Illumina HiSeq System as 87-base-pair reads. Per the authors' processing: A later analysis counted around 72 million unique TCR beta chains across the 550 to 750 repertoires, and approximately 11 million of these chains were shared by at least two donors. Raw reads were error-corrected and collapsed into unique sequences by a nearest-neighbor algorithm in which closely related sequences were merged to remove PCR and sequencing errors. CDR3 sequences were aligned to IMGT reference sequences to assign V, D and J gene segments. Each retained sequence needed at least a six-nucleotide match to both a V gene segment and a J gene segment. A rearrangement was called productive if the CDR3 had no stop codons and remained in frame with V and J, and every other rearrangement was called non-productive. Following IMGT convention, CDR3 was defined as the stretch from the second conserved V-encoded cysteine to the conserved J-encoded phenylalanine. In an earlier analysis of more than 550 of the donors, sequences lacking an unambiguous match to a single V gene segment were excluded. In an earlier analysis of approximately 550 of the donors, V segments were called functional above 56.7% productive rearrangements and were called segregating when the between-donor standard deviation exceeded 5%. A statistical classification framework was developed to diagnose cytomegalovirus status using the catalog of TCR beta chain sequences. In a later analysis, TCR nucleotide sequences were compared against IMGT/GENE-DB human TR gene sequences so that V and J genes could be assigned. A later analysis assigned CDR3 sequences and most-parsimonious VDJ recombination scenarios with the TCRdist pipeline. In a later analysis, each TCR beta chain was defined by its CDR3 amino acid sequence together with its V-gene family, and reads lacking a unique V-gene family were excluded. A later analysis removed roughly 590 highly shared, low-generation-probability nucleotide sequences to deal with suspected cross-contamination and a sequencing artifact. In a later analysis, a clonal expansion index was calculated for each public chain from normalized within-repertoire ranks of inferred template counts. In a later analysis, generation probabilities were computed with a VDJ recombination model fitted to out-of-frame rearrangements, and the resulting probabilities were checked against IGoR. In a later analysis, hypergeometric tests were used to score TCR-TCR, TCR-HLA and TCR-CMV co-occurrence, with a repertoire-size bias correction applied to TCR pairs. To estimate false discovery rates, a later analysis permuted the HLA or CMV assignments 20 times. In a later analysis, co-occurring TCRs were grouped with DBSCAN, and TCRdist sequence similarity was added when clustering was performed within HLA-allele-positive subsets. Repertoires with fewer than 30,000 or more than 120,000 public chains were left out of co-occurrence clustering, as were five repertoires with anomalous nucleotide sharing. Imported from immuneACCESS, the table was reduced by TCRdb to in-frame sequences with V and J called. These copies leave out some clones; in studies compared against another copy, an unresolved V gene accounts for under half, and the cause of the remainder is not known. The V and J calls and clone size are taken from that table; D and trimming were inferred from the DNA. The sample includes roughly 120,000 clones, with roughly 74% observed a single time. In total, the top ten clones hold around 3.9% of the sample.

The data belong to a study of cytomegalovirus exposure and HLA in healthy donors (dated by TCRdb to 2015 to 2018). General notes on the study: In an earlier analysis of 450 to 750 of the donors, under 300 Gb of sequence data and roughly 100 million unique TCR beta sequences from about 190 million T cells were reported. Roughly 300 gigabases of sequencing data and approximately 92 million unique TCR sequences made up an early release that covered around 640 HLA-typed donors. The genetic ancestry cluster associated with self-reported Caucasian donors included about 81% of the 398 genotyped donors. The study was designed to test whether signatures of past pathogen exposure could be identified by cataloging public T cell receptors. The study used immunosequencing to profile the T cell repertoires of more than 650 subjects and linked those repertoires to cytomegalovirus serostatus. A separate validation cohort of 100 to 150 different subjects was used in addition to the roughly 670-subject first cohort. The study combined high-throughput TCR immunosequencing, statistical association of individual TCRs with disease status, and machine learning to predict cytomegalovirus infection status. A later analysis re-examined previously published TCR beta repertoires from hundreds of donors and added high-resolution HLA genotyping to investigate patterns of TCR occurrence. Rather than drawing on any new phenotypic data, the later analysis identified candidate immune exposures from TCR beta sequences and the way those sequences occurred across donors. An earlier analysis of 450 to 750 of the donors used high-throughput TCR beta sequencing to judge whether each TCR beta V gene segment behaved as functional or pseudogenic. Donor age, sex, ethnicity and CMV serostatus were compiled together with the repertoire data. A later genetic analysis used genome-wide SNP genotypes for about 60% of the roughly 700 donors, treating that subset as a discovery cohort. Every repertoire in the discovery cohort had been generated on one and the same sequencing platform. Class I and class II HLA loci were covered by the typing at four-digit resolution. The number of typed donors differed by locus: roughly 629-640 for A, B, C, DRB1 and DQB1; approximately 520 for DQA1; 606 for DPA1; and about 470 for DPB1. Roughly 5 DR-DQ haplotypes were handled as single units for association and clustering because linkage in the cohort was strong. Among around 400 genotyped donors of the cohort, an average of approximately 240,000 unique TCR beta nucleotide sequences was sequenced per donor, of which approximately 18% were non-productive. Beyond this particular receptor, the publication reports: A later genetic analysis reported fewer N-insertions in productive TCRs among donors in an Asian-associated ancestry cluster than the roughly 640-donor mean. In a later analysis, TCR association rates were found to vary across HLA loci, with the most associated TCRs seen for DRB1 alleles and the fewest for HLA-C alleles. In vitro tests confirmed that a few of the cytomegalovirus-associated TCR beta chains recognize cytomegalovirus antigens. Presence/absence analyses assumed roughly uniform sequencing depth across donors, an assumption that may not hold. The cohort was sequenced for TCR beta chains only, and without alpha or paired-chain data the features that could be detected were limited. The classifier was reported to diagnose cytomegalovirus status with high specificity and sensitivity in both the original and validation cohorts. The earlier analysis of a few hundred of the donors excluded some 15 rarely observed V segments, including chromosome 9 orphons, because counts were too low. An association between a missense DCLRE1C variant and V-gene and J-gene trimming of TCR beta chains was found in a later genetic analysis and replicated in an independent cohort. Some IMGT-functional V segments, including TRBV6-2 and TRBV6-3, could not be distinguished by the 87-base-pair reads and were therefore excluded. Correlated functional status among segregating V segments might be attributable to linkage disequilibrium, but an unknown experimental factor could not be ruled out. A later analysis found that HLA-associated TCR beta chains were more clonally expanded and had lower generation probabilities than equally common non-associated chains. Several of the top co-occurrence clusters appeared to be linked to parvovirus B19, influenza, CMV and Epstein-Barr virus, according to a later analysis. In a later analysis, most CMV-associated TCR beta chains were found to appear HLA-restricted, with HLA associations seemingly driven largely by CMV exposure. Specific HLA alleles were associated with 15,000 to 20,000 TCR beta sequences at a false discovery rate of 0.05 in a later analysis. Because some donors lacked HLA typing at each locus, the association tests relied only on the typed subset. A cluster of highly shared sequence variants was judged likely to represent a technical artifact of the sequencing pipeline. Assigning TCR associations to individual alleles was difficult when HLA alleles, especially DR and DQ, strongly co-occurred. The only immune exposure information available for the cohort was CMV serostatus. Most TCR sequences were seen in very few donors, while some public TCRs were found in many individuals. The authors suggested that the approach could potentially be extended to other disease states and immunological phenotypes. A further reported finding was that TCR beta sequences accurately predicted the HLA-A and HLA-B alleles for most subjects in the first cohort. An earlier analysis of roughly 570 of the donors showed that most TCR beta V segments appeared in productive rearrangements either about 87% or about 30% of the time, which broadly matched IMGT annotations. The study listed 150 to 200 TCR beta chains as associated with cytomegalovirus.

Trimming removed 0 bases from V and 6 bases from J; the gene matches leave 6 bases unexplained. The CDR3 starts with the cysteine, ends with the phenylalanine, and has 15 residues. Only the CDR3 part of the read is kept: 45 bases, read in frame from the first base. CDR1 and CDR2 were assigned from the germline V gene as SGHRS and YFSETQ. The cohort was made up of 650 to 700 healthy bone marrow donors. Cohort members were all nominally healthy when sampled, although unrecorded immune exposures were likely present. The donor tested CMV seronegative, placing the donor among the 350 to 400 seronegative members of the cohort. Every donor gave a peripheral blood sample, and the peripheral blood mononuclear cells from that sample were used for TCR beta sequencing. The Qiagen DNeasy Blood Extraction Kit was used to extract genomic DNA from the blood cell samples.

The sequenced sample was PBMCs. The rearrangement joined TRBV5-1 to TRBJ1-1; 9 central bases correspond to TRBD1. This sequence originates from a man aged 35-49 years in good health and CMV-seronegative. The CDR3 protein: CASSLETGGDAEAFF. The DNA is TGCGCCAGCAGCTTGGAAACAGGGGGCGACGCTGAAGCTTTCTTT.